The clone carrying this T cell receptor beta chain occurred a few times. What it recognizes is unknown. Treatment given: approximately 11-day PBMC culture with coronavirus spike peptide pools or control peptides (ViraFEST assay). An Oncomine TCR Beta short-read assay was used to sequence the DNA from cultured CD4+ T cells. TCRdb processed the PCR reads anew with MiXCR; each CDR3 protein has one entry. The sample carries more than 20,000 distinct CDR3 sequences, 45% to 50% recorded once. The sample comes from a study of vaccination and CD4 T cells after COVID-19. Study information: Samples after vaccination came a median approximately 66 days past dose two, ranging 14 to 241.

This CDR3 contains 14 residues. The V segment lost 4 bases and the J segment 6 bases; nucleotides outside the gene matches: 7. In germline, CDR1 is DFQATT, CDR2 SNEGSKA (reference sequence). The sequenced sample consisted of CD4+ T cells from blood, cultured in vitro. The V call is TRBV20-1, the J call TRBJ1-5; 9 bases are shared with TRBD1. The receptor was derived from a human donor who had recovered from COVID-19. The CDR3 loop reads CSATPGQGLQPQHF. DNA for the CDR3: TGCAGTGCTACTCCGGGACAGGGCCTTCAGCCCCAGCATTTT.